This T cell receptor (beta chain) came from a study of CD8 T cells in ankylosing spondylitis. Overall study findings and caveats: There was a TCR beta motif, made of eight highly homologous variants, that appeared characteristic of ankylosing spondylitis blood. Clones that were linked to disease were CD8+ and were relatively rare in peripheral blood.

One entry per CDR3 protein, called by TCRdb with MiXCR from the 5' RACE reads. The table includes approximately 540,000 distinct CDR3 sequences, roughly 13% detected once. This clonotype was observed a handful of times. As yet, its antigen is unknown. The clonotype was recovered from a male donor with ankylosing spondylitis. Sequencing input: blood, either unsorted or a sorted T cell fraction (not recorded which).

The CDR3 is CASSLESWTGEQFF. The CDR3 nucleotides read TGCGCCAGCAGCTTGGAGAGTTGGACCGGTGAGCAGTTCTTC. The chain recombines TRBV5-1 with TRBJ2-1; D not certain. V was cut by 0 bases and J by 9 bases, with 13 bases left in between. CDR3 length: 14 residues. Germline assignment: CDR1 SGHRS and CDR2 YFSETQ.